The following is a TCR beta chain sequence with its context. Its antigen is still unknown. Time point described: neoterminal ileum biopsy at postoperative endoscopy, about 6 months after surgery. This CDR3 comprises 17 residues. The germline V gene encodes CDR1 LNHNV and CDR2 YYDKDF (reference sequence). After removal of 3 bases from V and 7 bases from J, the junction contained 15 bases not matched to a gene. This specimen comes from a study of T cell repertoires in ileal Crohn's disease. TCRdb keeps only in-frame clones here, not all; method: immunoSEQ multiplex PCR. The sample contains more than 8,500 clones, 78% of which appear only once. Broader study findings: Every patient over 26.8% clonality showed endoscopic recurrence.

The receptor comes from an adult with Crohn's disease. The chain combines TRBV15 with TRBJ2-1, with 7 bases identical to TRBD2. Sequencing used ileal tissue. The CDR3, as DNA: TGTGCCACCAGCAGGACCGCCTTGGCGGGAGAAAGTAATGAGCAGTTCTTC. It encodes CATSRTALAGESNEQFF.